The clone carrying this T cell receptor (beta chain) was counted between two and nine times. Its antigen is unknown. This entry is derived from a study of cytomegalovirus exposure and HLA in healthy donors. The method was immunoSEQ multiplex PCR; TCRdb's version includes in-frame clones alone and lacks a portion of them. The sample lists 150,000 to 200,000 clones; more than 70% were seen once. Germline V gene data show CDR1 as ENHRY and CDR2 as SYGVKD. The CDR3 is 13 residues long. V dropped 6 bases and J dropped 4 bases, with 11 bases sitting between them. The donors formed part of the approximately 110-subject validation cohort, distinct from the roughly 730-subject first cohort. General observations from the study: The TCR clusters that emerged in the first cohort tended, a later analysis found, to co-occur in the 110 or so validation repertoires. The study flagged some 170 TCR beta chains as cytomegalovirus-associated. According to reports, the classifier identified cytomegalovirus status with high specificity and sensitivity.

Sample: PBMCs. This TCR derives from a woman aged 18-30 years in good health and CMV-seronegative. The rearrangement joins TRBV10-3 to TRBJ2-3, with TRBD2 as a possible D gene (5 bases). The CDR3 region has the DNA TGTGCCATCAGCAGAGGGATTGCAGATACGCAGTATTTT. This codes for CAISRGIADTQYF.